The table lists the clone carrying this T cell receptor beta chain with many counts. Its antigen remains unidentified. The data originate from a study of early T cells in non-severe SARS-CoV-2 infection. Overall study findings and caveats: Matching against VDJdb likely underestimated virus-specific expansions, favoring anti-spike CD8.

V lost 7 bases to trimming and J lost 2 bases, with 14 bases between them. The CDR3 loop spans 15 amino acids. The germline CDR1 and CDR2 sequences are SGHVS and FNYEAQ. Individual cDNA molecules were tagged with unique molecular identifiers. TCRdb re-called the 5' RACE reads through MiXCR, storing one row per CDR3 protein. The sample yields about 22,000 distinct CDR3 sequences, approximately 3.8% seen once. This chain connects TRBV7-6 to TRBJ2-2; no clear D gene. The sequencing sample was made of whole blood. This TCR was recovered from an adult who was a healthcare worker with PCR-confirmed SARS-CoV-2 infection or an uninfected control (not recorded which). The CDR3 nucleotides are TGTGCCAGCAACCCGCGAAGCGTAAACACCGGGGAGCTGTTTTTT. It specifies CASNPRSVNTGELFF.